This T cell receptor (beta chain) was profiled in a study of control samples from healthy donors and cancer patients. The germline V gene has CDR1 LGHDT and CDR2 YNNKEL (reference sequence). The CDR3 consists of 14 residues. V lost 4 bases and J lost 0, with 10 bases in between. The data were produced by immunoSEQ multiplex PCR, yet TCRdb's version contains in-frame clones alone and is incomplete. The sample holds fewer than 150,000 clones, approximately 89% seen once. The receptor was derived from a woman younger than 30 in good health. This chain connects TRBV3-1 (or the pseudogene TRBV3-2) to TRBJ2-7, with D uncertain. The sequenced sample was blood. CDR3 region: CASSRHADSYEQYF. Here the CDR3 DNA reads TGTGCCAGCAGCCGGCATGCGGACTCCTACGAGCAGTACTTC.